These T cell receptor beta chains were read from a single sample in a study of blood T cell repertoires in COVID-19. The table came from immunoSEQ multiplex PCR; TCRdb's copy has only in-frame clones and leaves some out. The table has tens of thousands of clones, around 80% seen once; the top ten hold approximately 15%. Sequenced input: peripheral blood. These receptors all come from a man older than 75 with acute or convalescent COVID-19. The CDR3 runs from the conserved cysteine through the conserved F or W.

J gene: TRBJ2-5
V gene: TRBV6-6
CDR3 protein: CASSIRARETQYF

J gene: TRBJ2-1
V gene: TRBV6-5
CDR3 protein: CASRKDWREGAQFF

J gene: TRBJ2-1
V gene: TRBV7-2
CDR3 protein: CASSPTISGGAHEQFF

J gene: TRBJ2-1
V gene: TRBV3-1/TRBV3-2
CDR3 protein: CASSFAGEQFF

J gene: TRBJ2-1
V gene: TRBV5-6
CDR3 protein: CASSLWQGFYNEQFF

J gene: TRBJ2-1
V gene: TRBV7-7
CDR3 protein: CASSLAREGEQFF

J gene: TRBJ2-1
V gene: TRBV9
CDR3 protein: CASSPTRLAGIVDEQFF

J gene: TRBJ1-4
V gene: TRBV5-4
CDR3 protein: CASSLAPTGGPEKLFF

J gene: TRBJ2-7
V gene: TRBV7-8
CDR3 protein: CASSLMGQGEQYF

J gene: TRBJ2-5
V gene: TRBV7-2
CDR3 protein: CASRLAGPLVETQYF

J gene: TRBJ1-2
V gene: TRBV3-1/TRBV3-2
CDR3 protein: CASSREDNYYGYTF

J gene: TRBJ2-7
V gene: TRBV7-3
CDR3 protein: CASSPGPGSEQYF

J gene: TRBJ2-5
V gene: TRBV5-8
CDR3 protein: CASSLPGEETQYF

J gene: TRBJ1-2
V gene: TRBV4-3
CDR3 protein: CASSQTVWGGSGGYTF

J gene: TRBJ2-7
V gene: TRBV25-1
CDR3 protein: CASSDAGYEQYF

J gene: TRBJ2-4
V gene: TRBV7-3
CDR3 protein: CASSLRQGADIQYF

J gene: TRBJ2-5
V gene: TRBV7-2
CDR3 protein: CASSPLSGQETQYF

J gene: TRBJ2-3
V gene: TRBV4-1
CDR3 protein: CASSQDAAGGGDTQYF

J gene: TRBJ2-3
V gene: TRBV2
CDR3 protein: CASTWGGGDTQYF

J gene: TRBJ1-2
V gene: TRBV2
CDR3 protein: CASIGTSYGYTF

J gene: TRBJ2-2
V gene: TRBV5-5
CDR3 protein: CASSWAGNTGELFF

J gene: TRBJ2-2
V gene: TRBV19
CDR3 protein: CASSWNRDTKTGELFF

J gene: TRBJ2-2
V gene: TRBV23-1
CDR3 protein: CASSQPGLVPPGGELFF

J gene: TRBJ2-3
V gene: TRBV19
CDR3 protein: CASSDRTSGRRSQYF

J gene: TRBJ2-2
V gene: TRBV15
CDR3 protein: CATSRNYVGAMNTGELFF

J gene: TRBJ2-1
V gene: TRBV18
CDR3 protein: CASSPRLIRTGYNEQFF

J gene: TRBJ2-2
V gene: TRBV9
CDR3 protein: CASSVWDSNTGELFF

J gene: TRBJ2-3
V gene: TRBV6-5
CDR3 protein: CASSRRTGRDTQYF

J gene: TRBJ1-4
V gene: TRBV18
CDR3 protein: CASSPPAGKNEKLFF

J gene: TRBJ2-7
V gene: TRBV2
CDR3 protein: CASSWAPSYEQYF

J gene: TRBJ1-1
V gene: TRBV29-1
CDR3 protein: CSGWEGSGEAFF

J gene: TRBJ1-5
V gene: TRBV19
CDR3 protein: CASRMRGLGQPQHF

J gene: TRBJ2-7
V gene: TRBV5-5
CDR3 protein: CASRPFGRLYEQYF

J gene: TRBJ1-6
V gene: TRBV7-8
CDR3 protein: CASSFDRFNSPLHF

J gene: TRBJ2-3
V gene: TRBV10-3
CDR3 protein: CAISDPSSGGAADTQYF

J gene: TRBJ2-1
V gene: TRBV21-1
CDR3 protein: CASRGNEQFF

J gene: TRBJ2-7
V gene: TRBV27
CDR3 protein: CASSLGPNYEQYF

J gene: TRBJ2-3
V gene: TRBV24-1
CDR3 protein: CATSDLASGGVDTQYF

J gene: TRBJ1-1
V gene: TRBV7-9
CDR3 protein: CASTILFGVGTEAFF

J gene: TRBJ2-1
V gene: TRBV10-3
CDR3 protein: CAISESTGGGASYNEQFF

J gene: TRBJ2-7
V gene: TRBV18
CDR3 protein: CASSPDSASYEQYF

J gene: TRBJ2-2
V gene: TRBV4-3
CDR3 protein: CASSQRLAVTGELFF

J gene: TRBJ2-3
V gene: TRBV3-1/TRBV3-2
CDR3 protein: CASSQAGRRTDTQYF

J gene: TRBJ2-7
V gene: TRBV10-3
CDR3 protein: CAISGTSGRRTYEQYF

J gene: TRBJ2-1
V gene: TRBV6-5
CDR3 protein: CASNLGGRNEQFF

J gene: TRBJ2-7
V gene: TRBV6-6
CDR3 protein: CASSPTHLPYEQYF

J gene: TRBJ2-7
V gene: TRBV19
CDR3 protein: CASSKDRDTYEQYF

J gene: TRBJ2-1
V gene: TRBV4-2
CDR3 protein: CASSQHSGGSYNEQFF